This TCR beta chain was sequenced in a study of T cell repertoires in ileal Crohn's disease. The wider study: 35% were active smokers at surgery; median disease duration was roughly 7.9 years.

TCRdb's table, derived via immunoSEQ multiplex PCR, lists solely in-frame clones and lacks some. The sample holds some 10,000 clones, over 65% seen once. Time point given: neoterminal ileum biopsy at postoperative endoscopy, about 6 months after surgery. Included were adult ileal or ileocolonic Crohn's patients indicated for ileocolonic resection. On this clone: No antigen is known for it.

The CDR3 has 16 residues. Per germline, CDR1 SGHRS and CDR2 YFSETQ. The germline V and J ends were trimmed by 7 bases and 3 bases, with 19 bases remaining between them. Study results and limitations: All patients with clonality above 26.8% had endoscopic recurrence. Active smokers at surgery had more clonal expansions than non-smokers.

Sequences were obtained from ileal tissue. The origin of this receptor is an adult with Crohn's disease. This chain connects TRBV5-1 to TRBJ1-4; a possible D gene is TRBD1 (6 bases). The CDR3 nucleotides read TGCGCCAGCCGCGTGGTGGCGGGGGCCTCTAATGAAAAACTGTTTTTT. It yields the protein CASRVVAGASNEKLFF. The entire variable domain, with the rest obtained from reference TRBV5-1 and TRBJ1-4, is as follows: KAGVTQTPRYLIKTRGQQVTLSCSPISGHRSVSWYQQTPGQGLQFLFEYFSETQRNKGNFPGRFSGRQFSNSRSEMNVSTLELGDSALYLCASRVVAGASNEKLFFGSGTQLSVL.